The 16 T cell receptor beta chains below all came from one sample that was sequenced in a study of cytomegalovirus exposure and HLA in healthy donors. The PCR contained 60 Vbeta and 13 Jbeta primers. Method: immunoSEQ multiplex PCR; TCRdb's copy keeps in-frame clones and lacks some. The table includes about 96,000 clones, approximately 75% detected once. Input material: PBMCs. Receptor source: a female donor in good health and CMV-seropositive.

This chain joins TRBV7-2 and TRBJ2-7; D gene uncertain. The CDR3 covers 13 residues. Between the trimmed V and J ends, which lost 1 base and 1 base, there was a span of 5 bases. The V gene's germline CDR1 is SGHTA and CDR2 FQGNSA. The CDR3 DNA follows: TGTGCCAGCAGCTTAGACGGGTCCTACGAGCAGTACTTC. The encoded protein is CASSLDGSYEQYF.

This clone appeared once. CDR3 bases: TGTGCCAGCATCCAGCTCTTGGGGCAATCTGACGAGCAGTACTTC. Translated, it gives CASIQLLGQSDEQYF. This chain connects TRBV7-9 to TRBJ2-7, with TRBD1 as a possible D gene (5 bases). Trimming stripped 7 bases from V and 5 bases from J, with 21 bases between. Germline assignment: CDR1 SEHNR and CDR2 FQNEAQ (reference sequence). This CDR3 has 15 amino acids.

This chain uses TRBV30 with TRBJ2-1, with D possibly TRBD1 on 5 matching bases. Germline CDR1 is GTSNPN and CDR2 is SVGIG (reference sequence). V gave up 3 bases and J gave up 5 bases, with 14 bases separating them. The length of the CDR3 is 14 residues. CDR3 amino acids: CAWRFSQVNNEQFF. CDR3 DNA: TGTGCCTGGAGATTTTCACAGGTGAACAATGAGCAGTTCTTC. Based on the CDR3 plus reference TRBV30 and TRBJ2-1, the full variable domain is SQTIHQWPATLVQPVGSPLSLECTVEGTSNPNLYWYRQAAGRGLQLLFYSVGIGQISSEVPQNLSASRPQDRQFILSSKKLLLSDSGFYLCAWRFSQVNNEQFFGPGTRLTVL.

This clone was found a few times. V usage is TRBV30 and J usage is TRBJ2-7, with D perhaps matching TRBD1 (5 bases). This CDR3 comprises 14 residues. Germline CDR1 reads GTSNPN; CDR2 reads SVGIG (reference sequence). Trimming pared 0 bases from V and 4 bases from J, leaving 13 bases between. This chain's CDR3 is CAWSVKGIFYEQYF. The CDR3 nucleotides are TGTGCCTGGAGTGTAAAGGGGATTTTTTACGAGCAGTACTTC. The full variable domain, completed using reference TRBV30 and TRBJ2-7, is SQTIHQWPATLVQPVGSPLSLECTVEGTSNPNLYWYRQAAGRGLQLLFYSVGIGQISSEVPQNLSASRPQDRQFILSSKKLLLSDSGFYLCAWSVKGIFYEQYFGPGTRLTVT.

The chain uses TRBV30 and TRBJ2-4; D remains unclear. V gave up 2 bases and J gave up 8 bases, with 13 bases separating them. Germline assignment: CDR1 GTSNPN and CDR2 SVGIG (reference sequence). This CDR3 spans 13 amino acids. Written as DNA, the CDR3 is TGTGCCTGGAGTCCGGCCCTAGAGGACATTCAGTACTTC. It specifies CAWSPALEDIQYF.

V is TRBV28 and J is TRBJ2-3; 9 nucleotides align to TRBD2. After removal of 4 bases from V and 2 bases from J, the junction contained 4 bases not matched to a gene. The length of the CDR3 is 15 residues. Looked up from germline, CDR1 is MDHEN and CDR2 is SYDVKM. CDR3 nucleotide sequence: TGTGCCAGCAGTTCAGCGGGAGGTAACACAGATACGCAGTATTTT. Translated: CASSSAGGNTDTQYF.

The V call is TRBV29-1, the J call TRBJ1-1, with a possible D match to TRBD1 (5 bases). Germline V CDR1 and CDR2: SQVTM, ANQGSEA. Trimming removed 2 bases at V and 7 bases at J, with 11 bases between. The CDR3 has 12 residues. The CDR3 protein is CSVEPGGIEAFF. The CDR3 DNA reads as TGCAGCGTTGAACCTGGGGGGATTGAAGCTTTCTTT.

The J gene is TRBJ2-7, the V gene TRBV10-3; D gene unclear. Germline V gene lookup returns CDR1 ENHRY and CDR2 SYGVKD. CDR3 length equals 13 residues. The ends were cut back, 2 bases at V and 4 bases at J, with 9 bases in the middle. CDR3 amino acids: CAISEVAGYEQYF. The CDR3 coding sequence is TGTGCCATCAGTGAGGTGGCAGGTTACGAGCAGTACTTC.

V and J are TRBV5-1 and TRBJ1-2; the D gene is possibly TRBD1 (6 bases). V lost 4 bases and J lost 6, with 13 bases in between. The germline CDR1 and CDR2 sequences are SGHRS and YFSETQ. The CDR3 length is 13 residues. CDR3: CASSIRQADGYTF. As DNA, the CDR3 is TGCGCCAGCAGCATCAGACAGGCCGATGGCTACACCTTC.

The chain couples TRBV7-2 to TRBJ1-4, with TRBD1 as a possible D gene (6 bases). V shed 6 bases and J shed 4 bases, with 18 bases lying between them. This CDR3 comprises 16 residues. Germline CDR1 and CDR2: SGHTA and FQGNSA. DNA for the CDR3: TGTGCCAGCAGGCGAGAGCCGGGACACCTTAATGAAAAACTGTTTTTT. Protein product: CASRREPGHLNEKLFF.

This clone showed up just once. V gene TRBV6-5 combines with J gene TRBJ2-2; TRBD2 might be the D (6 bases). Between the trimmed V and J ends, which lost 4 bases and 5 bases, there was a span of 8 bases. Per the germline V gene, CDR1 is MNHEY and CDR2 is SVGAGI. The CDR3 consists of 13 residues. The chain's CDR3 is CASSSLATGELFF. CDR3 nucleotide sequence: TGTGCCAGCAGTTCCCTAGCGACCGGGGAGCTGTTTTTT.

The chain recombines TRBV28 with TRBJ1-2; 7 bases are a match to TRBD1. The V gene's germline CDR1 is MDHEN and CDR2 SYDVKM. The CDR3 is 15 residues long. J lost 2 bases, V lost 5 bases, and 8 bases had no gene match. CDR3 sequence (DNA): TGTGCCAGCAGTCAACCGACAGGGTACAACTATGGCTACACCTTC. The encoded protein is CASSQPTGYNYGYTF.

The genes are TRBV14 and TRBJ2-1, with 12 bases aligning to TRBD2. CDR3 length equals 16 residues. V trimming: 4 bases; J trimming: 7 bases; junction bases outside the gene matches: 8. Germline CDR1 SGHDN, CDR2 FVKESK. The CDR3 DNA reads as TGTGCCAGCAGCCCTCTAGCGGGAGGGGTATTGAATGAGCAGTTCTTC. Its translation: CASSPLAGGVLNEQFF.

The chain has TRBV28 and TRBJ1-1, with D unresolved. The germline CDR1 and CDR2 sequences are MDHEN and SYDVKM. Trimming removed 6 bases at V and 2 bases at J, with 10 bases between. This CDR3 contains 13 residues. The CDR3 loop is CASRAPGNTEAFF. The CDR3 DNA reads TGTGCCAGCAGGGCCCCGGGAAACACTGAAGCTTTCTTT. The full variable domain, rest sourced from reference TRBV28 and TRBJ1-1, is DVKVTQSSRYLVKRTGEKVFLECVQDMDHENMFWYRQDPGLGLRLIYFSYDVKMKEKGDIPEGYSVSREKKERFSLILESASTNQTSMYLCASRAPGNTEAFFGQGTRLTVV.

The rearrangement links TRBV7-9 to TRBJ2-1, with TRBD2 matching over 9 bases. The CDR3 consists of 15 residues. Germline V gene lookup returns CDR1 SEHNR and CDR2 FQNEAQ (reference sequence). The trim removed 3 bases at V and 7 bases at J, leaving 7 bases unmatched. The CDR3 coding sequence is TGTGCCAGCAGCTTTACGCGGGAGGGGACGAATGAGCAGTTCTTC. Translation: CASSFTREGTNEQFF.

V is TRBV5-8 and J is TRBJ2-7, with 7 bases matching TRBD1. Germline values: CDR1 SGHTS, CDR2 YDEGEE. J lost 7 bases, V lost 3 bases, and 13 bases had no gene match. This CDR3 is 15 amino acids long. CDR3 sequence (DNA): TGTGCCAGCAGCTCCCGGACAGGAGGTTTGGGGGAGCAGTACTTC. It translates to CASSSRTGGLGEQYF.